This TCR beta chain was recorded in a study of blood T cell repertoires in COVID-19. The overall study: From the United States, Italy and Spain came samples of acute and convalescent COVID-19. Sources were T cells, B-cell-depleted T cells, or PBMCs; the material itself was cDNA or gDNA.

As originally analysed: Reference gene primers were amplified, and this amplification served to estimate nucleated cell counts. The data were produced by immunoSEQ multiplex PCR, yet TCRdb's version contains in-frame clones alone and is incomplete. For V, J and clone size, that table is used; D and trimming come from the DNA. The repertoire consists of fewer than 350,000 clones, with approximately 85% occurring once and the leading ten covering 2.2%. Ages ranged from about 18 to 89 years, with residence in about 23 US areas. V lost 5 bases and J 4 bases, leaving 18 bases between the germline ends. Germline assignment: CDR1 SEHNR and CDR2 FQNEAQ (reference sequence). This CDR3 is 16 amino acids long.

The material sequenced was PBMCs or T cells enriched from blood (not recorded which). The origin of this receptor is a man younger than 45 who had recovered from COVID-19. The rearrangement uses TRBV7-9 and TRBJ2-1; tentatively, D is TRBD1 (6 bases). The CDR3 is CASSIYRDKGYNEQFF. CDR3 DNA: TGTGCCAGCAGCATTTACCGGGACAAGGGATACAATGAGCAGTTCTTC.